A single sample is the source of the 27 T cell receptor beta chains below, sequenced in a study of T cells after yellow fever vaccination. TCRdb itself ran the 5' RACE reads through MiXCR, one entry per CDR3 protein. This repertoire shows 300,000 or so distinct CDR3 sequences, under 5% found once; its top ten account for around 24%. The material sequenced was PBMCs, taken 5 days after the yellow fever booster vaccination. The origin of the receptors is a man aged 18 to 35 who received the YFV17D yellow fever vaccine.

This clonotype was detected ten times or more. V gene TRBV5-1 combines with J gene TRBJ1-2, with D hard to call. The ends were cut back, 0 bases at V and 4 bases at J, with 13 bases in the middle. Germline assignment: CDR1 SGHRS and CDR2 YFSETQ. This CDR3 contains 15 residues. The CDR3 spells CASSLDGVGSYGYTF. DNA of the CDR3: TGCGCCAGCAGCTTGGATGGGGTGGGTAGCTATGGCTACACCTTC.

V is TRBV20-1 and J is TRBJ1-1; D not resolved. This CDR3 has 13 amino acids. The germline V gene encodes CDR1 DFQATT and CDR2 SNEGSKA (reference sequence). Trimming took off 6 bases at V and 1 base at J, with 12 bases between the two ends. The CDR3 sequence is CSALGPGNTEAFF. The CDR3 region has the DNA TGCAGTGCACTCGGTCCGGGGAACACTGAAGCTTTCTTT.

This clonotype was recorded many times. A junction end diverges from the germline sequence, so it may reflect a read error. In nucleotides, the CDR3 is TGTGCCAGCAGCTTGGCGGGGGGAACCGGGGAGCTGTTTTTT. This codes for CASSLAGGTGELFF. The chain has TRBV5-1 and TRBJ2-2; 8 bases fit TRBD2. Germline-derived CDR1 and CDR2 are SGHRS and YFSETQ. The CDR3 has 14 residues.

This clonotype has ten or more counts. This chain uses TRBV7-2 with TRBJ2-3; 9 bases are a match to TRBD1. Germline assignment: CDR1 SGHTA and CDR2 FQGNSA. Unmatched junction bases numbered 4, after V lost 5 bases and J lost 4 bases. The CDR3 is 14 residues long. The CDR3 region has the DNA TGTGCCAGCAGCCAGGACAGGGGAGCAGATACGCAGTATTTT. Translation: CASSQDRGADTQYF.

This clonotype was counted only a few times. CDR3 sequence: CSASQPPSPLHF. DNA for the CDR3: TGCAGTGCTTCCCAACCCCCTTCACCCCTCCACTTT. This rearrangement joins TRBV20-1 to TRBJ1-6; D is ambiguous. Per germline, CDR1 DFQATT and CDR2 SNEGSKA (reference sequence). This CDR3 is built from 12 residues. V lost 5 bases, J lost 9 bases, and 11 bases lay in between.

This clonotype was seen at least ten times. The chain links TRBV6-5 to TRBJ1-1; 7 bases line up with TRBD1. V trimming: 7 bases; J trimming: 3 bases; junction bases outside the gene matches: 11. Germline V gives CDR1 MNHEY, CDR2 SVGAGI. This CDR3 has 15 residues. The CDR3 DNA reads TGTGCCAGCAAAGAAGGGGGCGCGGGGGACACTGAAGCTTTCTTT. Translating gives CASKEGGAGDTEAFF.

Only a few counts were recorded for this clonotype. The J gene is TRBJ2-2, the V gene TRBV5-1; D ambiguous. With 4 bases removed from V and 8 bases from J, the gap between germline ends came to 12 bases. The CDR3 runs 13 residues. The V gene's germline CDR1 is SGHRS and CDR2 YFSETQ. CDR3 protein: CASSLDLGGELFF. The CDR3 DNA follows: TGCGCCAGCAGCCTGGATCTGGGTGGGGAGCTGTTTTTT. Full variable domain (outside the CDR3, taken from reference TRBV5-1 and TRBJ2-2): KAGVTQTPRYLIKTRGQQVTLSCSPISGHRSVSWYQQTPGQGLQFLFEYFSETQRNKGNFPGRFSGRQFSNSRSEMNVSTLELGDSALYLCASSLDLGGELFFGEGSRLTVL.

The rearrangement links TRBV10-3 to TRBJ2-5; a weak D match, TRBD2 (5 bases). The V gene lost 7 bases and the J gene lost 3 bases, with 15 bases spanning the gap. CDR1 ENHRY and CDR2 SYGVKD come from the germline V gene. This CDR3 region has 14 residues. The CDR3 region is CAIKAGAEKETQYF. The CDR3 coding sequence is TGTGCCATCAAGGCTGGAGCGGAGAAAGAGACCCAGTACTTC.

This clonotype was observed at least ten times. J is TRBJ1-1 and V is TRBV6-4, with D tentatively TRBD1 (6 bases). This CDR3 comprises 11 residues. V lost 4 bases, J lost 13 bases, and 13 bases lay in between. Germline V gene sequence: CDR1 MRHNA, CDR2 SNTAGT. In DNA, the CDR3 is TGTGCCAGCAGTGCTACAGGGAGGGTTTTCTTT. Translated: CASSATGRVFF.

The table lists this clonotype with a few counts. The chain is built from TRBV7-9 and TRBJ1-2, with TRBD1 matching over 7 bases. Per germline, CDR1 SEHNR and CDR2 FQNEAQ (reference sequence). V lost 4 bases and J lost 0; bases outside the gene matches: 11. CDR3 length: 17 amino acids. CDR3 DNA sequence: TGTGCCAGCAGCTATTCCGGGACAGTCATAGCTAACTATGGCTACACCTTC. As protein: CASSYSGTVIANYGYTF. Based on the CDR3 plus reference TRBV7-9 and TRBJ1-2, the full variable domain is DTGVSQNPRHKITKRGQNVTFRCDPISEHNRLYWYRQTLGQGPEFLTYFQNEAQLEKSRLLSDRFSAERPKGSFSTLEIQRTEQGDSAMYLCASSYSGTVIANYGYTFGSGTRLTVV.

As to this clonotype: This clone may be a read error of a much larger clone one base away. CDR3 DNA sequence: TGCGCCAGCAGCAAAGATCGGGAGGTTGGGTATGGCTACACCTTC. Translating gives CASSKDREVGYGYTF. The V call is TRBV4-1, the J call TRBJ1-2; unclear D gene. CDR3 size: 15 residues. Germline CDR1 and CDR2: MGHRA and YSYEKL.

This clonotype showed up just a few times. The genes are TRBV3-1 and TRBJ2-3, with TRBD2 as a possible D gene (5 bases). V lost 3 bases, J lost 0 bases, and 16 bases lay in between. CDR3 size: 17 residues. CDR1 and CDR2 (germline): LGHDT, YNNKEL (reference sequence). CDR3 amino acids: CASSQPAGESSTDTQYF. The CDR3 region has the DNA TGTGCCAGCAGCCAGCCCGCCGGGGAGAGTAGCACAGATACGCAGTATTTT.

The V call is TRBV20-1, the J call TRBJ2-7; D possibly corresponds to TRBD2 (7 bases). Trimming took off 5 bases at V and 3 bases at J, with 20 bases between the two ends. Germline V gene lookup returns CDR1 DFQATT and CDR2 SNEGSKA (reference sequence). This CDR3 contains 15 residues. The CDR3 sequence is CSAFPAGATYYEQYF. The CDR3, as DNA: TGCAGTGCTTTCCCCGCGGGGGCCACCTACTACGAGCAGTACTTC.

This clonotype was observed a handful of times. This CDR3 reads CASSQTSSGANVLTF. For the CDR3, the DNA is TGTGCCAGCAGCCAGACGAGCTCTGGGGCCAACGTCCTGACTTTC. This chain uses TRBV7-2 with TRBJ2-6, with D uncertain. The CDR3 is 15 amino acids. Looked up from germline, CDR1 is SGHTA and CDR2 is FQGNSA. V was pared by 5 bases and J by 0 bases, with 8 bases between.

The rearrangement links TRBV5-1 to TRBJ1-1, with D hard to call. CDR1 is SGHRS and CDR2 is YFSETQ in the germline V gene. The CDR3 contains 14 residues. Trimming took 6 bases from V and 1 from J, leaving 13 bases between them. The CDR3 loop is CASTPSPANTEAFF. In nucleotides, the CDR3 is TGCGCCAGCACCCCAAGCCCAGCGAACACTGAAGCTTTCTTT.

The V gene is TRBV12-3 or TRBV12-4, the J gene TRBJ1-3; D is undetermined. V was trimmed by 6 bases and J by 1 base, leaving 28 bases between them. This CDR3 spans 20 amino acids. Here the CDR3 reads CASSLLVSRQAGRSGNTIYF. The CDR3 nucleotides are TGTGCCAGCAGCCTCTTGGTTTCACGACAAGCCGGAAGATCTGGAAACACCATATATTTT.

This clonotype has a handful of counts. The rearrangement links TRBV6-2 or TRBV6-3 to TRBJ1-6; the D gene is possibly TRBD1 (6 bases). Deletions cut 1 base from V and 7 bases from J, with 11 bases between. Germline assignment: CDR1 MNHEY and CDR2 SVGEGT. This CDR3 region has 15 residues. Here the CDR3 reads CASSYYGTSNSPLHF. CDR3 in DNA: TGTGCCAGCAGTTACTATGGGACATCGAATTCACCCCTCCACTTT.

CDR3 region: CASSPTAFGYEQYF. For the CDR3, the DNA is TGTGCCAGCAGTCCGACAGCTTTCGGGTACGAGCAGTACTTC. V usage is TRBV28 and J usage is TRBJ2-7; TRBD1 is a possible D gene (5 bases). This CDR3 is built from 14 residues. V lost 5 bases and J lost 4, with 15 bases in between. Germline V gene lookup returns CDR1 MDHEN and CDR2 SYDVKM.

This clonotype has just a few counts. The chain carries TRBV7-9 and TRBJ1-3, with 7 bases aligning to TRBD1. With V trimmed by 4 bases and J by 0 bases, 6 bases remained unmatched. Germline assignment: CDR1 SEHNR and CDR2 FQNEAQ (reference sequence). CDR3 length equals 16 residues. This CDR3 is CASSSTGDRSGNTIYF. CDR3 nucleotides: TGTGCCAGCAGCTCCACAGGGGACCGCTCTGGAAACACCATATATTTT.

The chain is built from TRBV12-3 or TRBV12-4 and TRBJ1-5, with unresolved D. V was clipped by 5 bases and J by 8 bases, with 13 bases between them. The CDR3 is 13 amino acids. The CDR3 DNA reads as TGTGCCAGCAGTCGGACCCGGAGTGAGCCCCAGCATTTT. Translated, it gives CASSRTRSEPQHF.

This clonotype was counted between two and nine times. The rearrangement uses TRBV7-9 and TRBJ1-4; no definite D call. V was trimmed by 0 bases and J by 0 bases, leaving 8 bases between them. Germline CDR1 reads SEHNR; CDR2 reads FQNEAQ (reference sequence). This CDR3 spans 16 amino acids. In nucleotides, the CDR3 is TGTGCCAGCAGCTTAGCGGGTCGGGCAACTAATGAAAAACTGTTTTTT. The encoded protein is CASSLAGRATNEKLFF.

The V and J genes are TRBV5-1 and TRBJ2-5; TRBD1 might be the D (5 bases). The germline CDR1 and CDR2 sequences are SGHRS and YFSETQ. V shed 5 bases and J shed 0 bases, with 11 bases lying between them. The CDR3 consists of 14 residues. CDR3 in amino acids: CASSVGQYQETQYF. The DNA of the CDR3 is TGCGCCAGCAGTGTGGGGCAGTACCAAGAGACCCAGTACTTC.

This clonotype was counted only a few times. This chain's CDR3 is CASSQVRPGPYGETQYF. CDR3 coding DNA: TGCGCCAGCAGCCAAGTGAGGCCAGGCCCGTACGGAGAGACCCAGTACTTC. J is TRBJ2-5 and V is TRBV4-3; D uncertain. Germline V gene lookup returns CDR1 LGHNA and CDR2 YSLEER. The CDR3 has 17 amino acids. The V gene lost 1 base and the J gene lost 4 bases, with 19 bases spanning the gap.

This clonotype showed up many times. The chain couples TRBV4-2 to TRBJ2-5; the D call may be TRBD1 or TRBD2 (6 bases each). V was cut by 0 bases and J by 3 bases, with 14 bases left in between. Germline CDR1 LGHNA, CDR2 YNFKEQ. The length of the CDR3 is 16 residues. CDR3 sequence reads: CASSQDPRGPKETQYF. The CDR3 DNA is TGTGCCAGCAGCCAAGATCCCCGGGGGCCGAAAGAGACCCAGTACTTC.

This clonotype was detected only a few times. The chain links TRBV12-3 or TRBV12-4 to TRBJ1-1; 7 positions match TRBD1. V shed 3 bases, J shed 4 bases, and the junction held 8 bases outside the gene matches. The CDR3 spans 15 residues. CDR3: CASSFSHQGGTEAFF. The CDR3 region has the DNA TGTGCCAGCAGTTTTTCCCACCAGGGGGGCACTGAAGCTTTCTTT.

This clonotype has a count of ten or more. The chain carries TRBV28 and TRBJ2-2, with a tentative D call TRBD1 (5 bases). V was shortened by 8 bases and J by 5 bases, with 9 bases between the two germline ends. Germline values: CDR1 MDHEN, CDR2 SYDVKM. The CDR3 sequence is 12 residues long. Here the CDR3 reads CASGQLTGELFF. In DNA form, the CDR3 reads TGTGCCAGCGGACAACTAACCGGGGAGCTGTTTTTT. The whole variable domain, remainder taken from reference TRBV28 and TRBJ2-2, is DVKVTQSSRYLVKRTGEKVFLECVQDMDHENMFWYRQDPGLGLRLIYFSYDVKMKEKGDIPEGYSVSREKKERFSLILESASTNQTSMYLCASGQLTGELFFGEGSRLTVL.

This clonotype was picked up a small number of times. The chain joins TRBV20-1 to TRBJ1-1; 7 bases are shared with TRBD1. Trimming took 5 bases from V and 3 from J; bases not matched to a gene: 3. The CDR3 covers 12 residues. Germline CDR1 and CDR2: DFQATT and SNEGSKA (reference sequence). The CDR3 here is CSALTGYTEAFF. DNA for the CDR3: TGCAGTGCTCTGACAGGGTACACTGAAGCTTTCTTT.